Listed below are T cell receptor beta chains from one sample, sequenced in a study of shared clonotypes between healthy human individuals. Assay used: immunoSEQ multiplex PCR; TCRdb lists only in-frame clones, some missing. The table includes about 500,000 clones, 60% to 80% detected once. The sequenced sample consisted of PBMCs. The receptors stem from a woman between 40 and 55 years old in good health. Some clones in this sample may be carry-over from other donors' samples. Each CDR3 is given with its conserved first and last residue. Each record gives: clone size, V gene, D gene, J gene, CDR3 protein, CDR3 DNA. D genes are given only for firm matches. Size is omitted from some rows. Given values are once, few, many or a class for expanded clones.

clone size: once; V gene: TRBV7-9; D gene: .; J gene: TRBJ1-5; CDR3 protein: CASSLALRGGNQPQHF; CDR3 DNA: TGTGCCAGCAGCTTAGCGTTACGAGGAGGCAATCAGCCCCAGCATTTT
clone size: .; V gene: TRBV7-9; D gene: .; J gene: TRBJ2-7; CDR3 protein: CASSLNKFGPSYEQYF; CDR3 DNA: TGTGCCAGCAGCTTAAATAAGTTCGGCCCATCCTACGAGCAGTACTTC
clone size: .; V gene: TRBV7-9; D gene: TRBD2; J gene: TRBJ2-7; CDR3 protein: CASGQSRGVKYF; CDR3 DNA: TGTGCCAGCGGGCAATCCCGGGGGGTGAAGTACTTC
clone size: .; V gene: TRBV7-8; D gene: .; J gene: TRBJ2-5; CDR3 protein: CASSLNLEETQYF; CDR3 DNA: TGTGCCAGCAGCTTAAACTTGGAAGAGACCCAGTACTTC
clone size: .; V gene: TRBV5-8; D gene: TRBD2; J gene: TRBJ2-7; CDR3 protein: CASSSTYTSGSYEQYF; CDR3 DNA: TGTGCCAGCAGCTCTACTTATACTAGCGGGTCCTACGAGCAGTACTTC
clone size: few; V gene: TRBV18; D gene: TRBD1; J gene: TRBJ1-1; CDR3 protein: CASSGQGASTEAFF; CDR3 DNA: TGTGCCAGCTCCGGACAGGGGGCGAGCACTGAAGCTTTCTTT
clone size: once; V gene: TRBV19; D gene: TRBD1; J gene: TRBJ1-5; CDR3 protein: CASGYRGDQPQHF; CDR3 DNA: TGTGCCAGTGGATACAGGGGGGATCAGCCCCAGCATTTT
clone size: .; V gene: TRBV29-1; D gene: TRBD2; J gene: TRBJ2-1; CDR3 protein: CSVDAWGTTNNEQFF; CDR3 DNA: TGCAGCGTTGACGCGTGGGGGACTACGAACAATGAGCAGTTCTTC
clone size: .; V gene: TRBV7-9; D gene: TRBD2; J gene: TRBJ2-5; CDR3 protein: CASSLVAGGETQYF; CDR3 DNA: TGTGCCAGCAGCTTAGTAGCGGGAGGGGAGACCCAGTACTTC
clone size: .; V gene: TRBV5-4; D gene: .; J gene: TRBJ2-6; CDR3 protein: CASSLGAGANVLTF; CDR3 DNA: TGTGCCAGCAGCTTGGGGGCAGGGGCCAACGTCCTGACTTTC
clone size: .; V gene: TRBV28; D gene: .; J gene: TRBJ2-6; CDR3 protein: CASSLSGWTFSEPNSGANVLTF; CDR3 DNA: TGTGCCAGCAGTTTAAGCGGATGGACATTTAGCGAACCCAACTCTGGGGCCAACGTCCTGACTTTC
clone size: .; V gene: TRBV29-1; D gene: TRBD1; J gene: TRBJ1-5; CDR3 protein: CSFRQGSNQPQHF; CDR3 DNA: TGCAGCTTTCGACAGGGCTCCAATCAGCCCCAGCATTTT
clone size: .; V gene: TRBV4-1; D gene: .; J gene: TRBJ2-1; CDR3 protein: CASSQVPGVPNEQFF; CDR3 DNA: TGCGCCAGCAGCCAAGTCCCTGGCGTGCCTAATGAGCAGTTCTTC
clone size: .; V gene: TRBV19; D gene: .; J gene: TRBJ2-5; CDR3 protein: CASNGGVQETQYF; CDR3 DNA: TGTGCCAGTAACGGCGGGGTACAAGAGACCCAGTACTTC